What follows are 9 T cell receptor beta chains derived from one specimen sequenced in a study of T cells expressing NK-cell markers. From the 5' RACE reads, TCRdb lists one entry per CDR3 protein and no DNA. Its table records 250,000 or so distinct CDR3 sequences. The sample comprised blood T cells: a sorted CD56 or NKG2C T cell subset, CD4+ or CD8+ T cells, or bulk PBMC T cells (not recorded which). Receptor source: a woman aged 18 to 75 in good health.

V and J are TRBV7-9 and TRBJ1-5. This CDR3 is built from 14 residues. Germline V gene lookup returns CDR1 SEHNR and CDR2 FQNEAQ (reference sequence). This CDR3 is CASSTANSNQPQHF.

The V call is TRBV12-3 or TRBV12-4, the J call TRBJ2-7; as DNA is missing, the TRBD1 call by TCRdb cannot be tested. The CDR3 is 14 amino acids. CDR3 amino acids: CASSPRQKNYEQYF.

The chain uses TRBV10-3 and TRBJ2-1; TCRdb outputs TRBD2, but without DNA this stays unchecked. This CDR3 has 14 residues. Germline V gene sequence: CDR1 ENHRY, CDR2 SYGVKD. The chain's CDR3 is CAITSGSPYNEQFF.

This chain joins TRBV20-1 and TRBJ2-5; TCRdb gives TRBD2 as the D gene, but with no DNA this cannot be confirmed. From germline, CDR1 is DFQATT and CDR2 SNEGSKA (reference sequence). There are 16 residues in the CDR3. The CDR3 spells CSAKKTSGRAWETQYF.

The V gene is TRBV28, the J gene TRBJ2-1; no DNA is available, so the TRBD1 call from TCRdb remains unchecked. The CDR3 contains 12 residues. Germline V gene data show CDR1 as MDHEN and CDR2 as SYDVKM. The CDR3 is CASSLRVGGQFF.

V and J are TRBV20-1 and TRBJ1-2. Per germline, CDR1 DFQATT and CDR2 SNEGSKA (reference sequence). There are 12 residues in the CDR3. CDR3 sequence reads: CSPSTANYGYTF.

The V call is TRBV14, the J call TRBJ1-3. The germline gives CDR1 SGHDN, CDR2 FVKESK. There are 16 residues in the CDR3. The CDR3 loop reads CASSQEAGLPGNTIYF.

CDR3: CASSSPYARAYEQYF. J is TRBJ2-7 and V is TRBV6-5; TCRdb returns TRBD1, unconfirmable since there is no DNA. The V gene's germline CDR1 is MNHEY and CDR2 SVGAGI. The CDR3 is 15 residues long.

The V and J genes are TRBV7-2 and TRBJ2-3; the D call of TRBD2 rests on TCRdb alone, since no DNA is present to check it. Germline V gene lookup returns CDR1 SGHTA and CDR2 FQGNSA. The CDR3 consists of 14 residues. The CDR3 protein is CASSARDYTDTQYF. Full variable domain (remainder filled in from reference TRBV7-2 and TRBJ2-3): GAGVSQSPSNKVTEKGKDVELRCDPISGHTALYWYRQSLGQGLEFLIYFQGNSAPDKSGLPSDRFSAERTGGSVSTLTIQRTQQEDSAVYLCASSARDYTDTQYFGPGTRLTVL.